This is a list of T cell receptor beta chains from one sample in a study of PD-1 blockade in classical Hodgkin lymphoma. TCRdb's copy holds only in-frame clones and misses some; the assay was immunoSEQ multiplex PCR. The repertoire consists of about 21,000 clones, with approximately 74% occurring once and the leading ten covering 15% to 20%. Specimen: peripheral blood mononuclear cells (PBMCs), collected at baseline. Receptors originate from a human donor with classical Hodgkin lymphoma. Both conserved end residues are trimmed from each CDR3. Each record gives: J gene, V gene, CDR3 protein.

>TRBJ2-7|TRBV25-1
ASRASGRMYEQY
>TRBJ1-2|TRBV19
ASSITATNYGYT
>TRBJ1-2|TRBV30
AWSATGSYGYT
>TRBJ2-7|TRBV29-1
SVDLQGSYEQY
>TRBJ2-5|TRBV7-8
ASSPGTYQETQY
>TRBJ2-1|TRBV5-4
ASSQSSGKGQF
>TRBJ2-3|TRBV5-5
ASSLAGADTQY
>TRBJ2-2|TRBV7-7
ASSLIRGPGELF
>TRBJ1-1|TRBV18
ASSQQSLGAEAF
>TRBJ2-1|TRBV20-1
SARGWNEQF
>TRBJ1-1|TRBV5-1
ASSFHDRGNTEAF
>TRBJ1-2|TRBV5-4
ASSQDGGPPSGYT
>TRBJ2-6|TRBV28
ASRRFSGANVLT
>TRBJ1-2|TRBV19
ASRGTVTYGYT
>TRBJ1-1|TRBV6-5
ASSYLDSNTEAF
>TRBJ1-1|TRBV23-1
ASSHGWVRNTEAF
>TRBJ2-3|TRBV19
ASSILTSLARQY
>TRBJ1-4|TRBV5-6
ASSLGQLEKLF
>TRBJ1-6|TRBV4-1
ASSQDPTGTVPSSYNSPLH
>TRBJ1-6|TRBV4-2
ASSQGTGGSPLH
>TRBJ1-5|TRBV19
ASSIYSSNQPQH
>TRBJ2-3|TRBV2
ASSETQRGITDTQY
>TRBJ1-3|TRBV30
AWTQSSGNTIY
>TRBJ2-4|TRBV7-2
ASSLGWSAKNIQY
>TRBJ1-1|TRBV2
ASSERQHTEAF
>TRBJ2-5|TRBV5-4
ASSLQGGETQY
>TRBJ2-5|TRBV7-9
ASSPSGGASGETQY
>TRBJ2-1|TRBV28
ASSLGGARYNEQF
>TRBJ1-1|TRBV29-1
SVATGVTEAF
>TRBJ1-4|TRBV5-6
ASRIFSTNEKLF
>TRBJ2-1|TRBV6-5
ASRARDFSYNEQF
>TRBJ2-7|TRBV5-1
ASSYDINYEQY
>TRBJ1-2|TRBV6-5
ASSYPDVGYT
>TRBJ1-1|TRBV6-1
ASLQGILGTEAF
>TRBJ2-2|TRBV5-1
ASSLSTGELF
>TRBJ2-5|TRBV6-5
ASSQSRVPQETQY
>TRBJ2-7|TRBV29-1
SCRGSSYEQY